A single sample gave rise to the 27 T cell receptor beta chains below, sequenced in a study of response to subunit inactivated influenza vaccine. TCRdb independently ran MiXCR on the RT-PCR reads; one entry per CDR3 protein. The sample shows 700,000 to 800,000 distinct CDR3 sequences, around 20% of them seen only once. The input for sequencing was PBMCs from blood, taken roughly 5 days after vaccination. All receptors come from a man aged 50 or older who received an inactivated influenza vaccine.

This clonotype has only a few counts. V gene TRBV4-1 combines with J gene TRBJ2-5; D is perhaps TRBD1 (5 bases). V dropped 0 bases and J dropped 2 bases, with 13 bases sitting between them. Germline lookup yields CDR1 MGHRA and CDR2 YSYEKL. This CDR3 region has 16 residues. The CDR3 nucleotides read TGCGCCAGCAGCCAAGAAACAGGTCGTGGACAAGAGACCCAGTACTTC. This gives the protein CASSQETGRGQETQYF.

This clonotype was found a few times. The chain couples TRBV15 to TRBJ2-5, with TRBD2 matching 14 bases. The trim removed 1 base at V and 7 bases at J, leaving 20 bases unmatched. Germline-derived CDR1 and CDR2 are LNHNV and YYDKDF (reference sequence). The length of the CDR3 is 21 residues. The CDR3 is CATSRGMTSGRGEEKKVTQYF. CDR3 nucleotide sequence: TGTGCCACCAGCAGAGGAATGACTAGCGGGAGGGGAGAAGAGAAGAAGGTGACCCAGTACTTC.

The rearrangement links TRBV24-1 to TRBJ2-3; 10 positions match TRBD2. Germline V CDR1 and CDR2: KGHDR, SFDVKD. The V and J ends lost 7 bases and 1 base, in that order; junction bases with no gene match: 1. The CDR3 has 14 amino acids. CDR3 in DNA: TGTGCCACCAGCCTAGCGGGGGGCACAGATACGCAGTATTTT. Amino acid sequence: CATSLAGGTDTQYF.

On this clonotype: One end of the junction is discordant with germline, which a read error may explain. This chain joins TRBV20-1 and TRBJ2-3, with 7 nucleotides matching TRBD2. The CDR3 extends over 13 amino acids. CDR1 DFQATT and CDR2 SNEGSKA come from the germline V gene (reference sequence). CDR3 DNA sequence: TGCAGTGCTAGAACCCCTAGCGGAAGGCCCGGGGATTTT. It is translated as CSARTPSGRPGDF.

J is TRBJ2-4 and V is TRBV2; a possible D gene is TRBD2 (5 bases). Germline lookup yields CDR1 SNHLY and CDR2 FYNNEI. The CDR3 spans 12 residues. Trimming cost V 5 bases and J 6 bases, with 8 bases left between them. CDR3 region: CASSPGVNIQYF. The DNA of the CDR3 is TGTGCCAGCAGTCCCGGGGTAAACATTCAGTACTTC.

This clonotype was counted only a few times. The V call is TRBV12-3 or TRBV12-4, the J call TRBJ2-1, with a tentative D call TRBD1 (5 bases). The CDR3 is made up of 16 amino acids. Trimming removed 4 bases from V and 8 bases from J, with 21 bases in between. In DNA form, the CDR3 reads TGTGCCAGCAGTTACCGTCCAGGGCCTGTGGGTGATGAGCAGTTCTTC. Encoded protein: CASSYRPGPVGDEQFF.

CDR3 region: CASSFEQREGYEQFF. For the CDR3, the DNA is TGTGCCAGCAGCTTTGAGCAGCGGGAGGGCTATGAGCAGTTCTTC. The rearrangement joins TRBV5-6 to TRBJ2-1, with 10 nucleotides matching TRBD2. The V gene end was trimmed by 2 bases and the J gene end by 8 bases; junction bases not matched to a gene: 7. CDR1 SGHDT and CDR2 YYEEEE come from the germline V gene. This CDR3 is built from 15 residues.

The chain links TRBV20-1 to TRBJ2-7; 9 bases line up with TRBD1. With 6 bases clipped from V and 2 bases from J, the junction kept 8 bases outside the gene matches. The CDR3 is made up of 14 amino acids. CDR1 is DFQATT and CDR2 is SNEGSKA in the germline V gene (reference sequence). The DNA for the CDR3 is TGCAGTGCCCCGGGACAGGGCGCAACCTACGAGCAGTACTTC. As protein: CSAPGQGATYEQYF.

In this sample, this clonotype turned up a few times. The chain uses TRBV20-1 and TRBJ2-5, with 14 bases matching TRBD2. The CDR3 sequence is 15 residues long. Germline CDR1 DFQATT, CDR2 SNEGSKA (reference sequence). Trimming at V came to 5 bases and at J to 4 bases, leaving 6 bases not matched to a gene. The CDR3 protein is CSAARLAGGRETQYF. As DNA, the CDR3 is TGCAGTGCTGCCCGACTAGCGGGGGGGCGAGAGACCCAGTACTTC.

J is TRBJ1-1 and V is TRBV20-1; TRBD1 might be the D (5 bases). Per the germline V gene, CDR1 is DFQATT and CDR2 is SNEGSKA (reference sequence). The CDR3 covers 16 residues. V lost 0 bases to trimming and J lost 7 bases, with 21 bases between them. The CDR3 sequence: CSARDALTARAREAFF. In DNA form, the CDR3 reads TGCAGTGCTAGAGACGCCCTCACCGCCAGGGCCCGTGAAGCTTTCTTT.

This clonotype was found a few times. The chain employs TRBV7-8 and TRBJ2-7; D may match TRBD1 or TRBD2 (5 bases each). V was cut by 3 bases and J by 6 bases, with 24 bases left in between. CDR1 and CDR2 from the germline V gene are SGHVS and FQNEAQ. This CDR3 has 17 amino acids. The CDR3 is CASSLLSMGPRQGEQYF. CDR3 DNA: TGTGCCAGCAGCTTGCTTTCCATGGGACCCCGGCAGGGCGAGCAGTACTTC.

The rearrangement links TRBV14 to TRBJ2-5, with D unresolved. The CDR3 is made up of 14 amino acids. Germline CDR1 and CDR2: SGHDN and FVKESK. V was clipped by 0 bases and J by 0 bases, with 5 bases between them. CDR3 sequence (DNA): TGTGCCAGCAGCCAAGATCCCCACCAAGAGACCCAGTACTTC. Protein sequence: CASSQDPHQETQYF.

This clonotype was observed a handful of times. This rearrangement joins TRBV7-9 to TRBJ1-1; 7 positions match TRBD1. This CDR3 spans 17 amino acids. Per germline, CDR1 SEHNR and CDR2 FQNEAQ (reference sequence). V shed 1 base and J 1 base; nucleotides not matched to a gene: 9. The CDR3 here is CASSLEARGRWNTEAFF. Here the CDR3 DNA reads TGTGCCAGCAGCTTAGAGGCCAGGGGGAGGTGGAACACTGAAGCTTTCTTT.

The chain uses TRBV20-1 and TRBJ2-1; 12 bases are shared with TRBD1. Germline V CDR1 and CDR2: DFQATT, SNEGSKA (reference sequence). The CDR3 contains 14 residues. Trimming at V came to 6 bases and at J to 10 bases, leaving 10 bases not matched to a gene. CDR3 loop: CSAAGTGGVEEQFF. CDR3 nucleotide sequence: TGCAGTGCCGCCGGGACAGGGGGCGTAGAGGAGCAGTTCTTC.

This chain uses TRBV4-1 with TRBJ2-1, with 11 bases fitting TRBD2. Germline assignment: CDR1 MGHRA and CDR2 YSYEKL. The CDR3 totals 18 residues. V gave up 0 bases and J gave up 2 bases; unmatched junction bases: 6. CDR3 sequence reads: CASSQDDLAGGAYNEQFF. CDR3 nucleotides: TGCGCCAGCAGCCAAGATGATCTAGCGGGGGGAGCCTACAATGAGCAGTTCTTC.

The chain combines TRBV4-2 with TRBJ2-5, with 7 positions matching TRBD2. This CDR3 has 17 amino acids. From germline, CDR1 is LGHNA and CDR2 YNFKEQ. With 3 bases clipped from V and 1 base from J, the junction kept 11 bases outside the gene matches. The CDR3 nucleotides read TGTGCCAGCAGCCATGGAGGGGCGGGGGACCTCCAAGAGACCCAGTACTTC. Protein product: CASSHGGAGDLQETQYF.

CDR3 sequence (DNA): TGTGCCAGCAGTTTCATCCAGGGGATGACAGATACGCAGTATTTT. Translating gives CASSFIQGMTDTQYF. V usage is TRBV12-3 or TRBV12-4 and J usage is TRBJ2-3; D perhaps matches TRBD1 (6 bases). CDR3 length: 15 amino acids. V lost 3 bases, J lost 3 bases, and 13 bases lay in between.

The chain employs TRBV20-1 and TRBJ2-1; TRBD2 agrees at 8 bases. V was clipped by 4 bases and J by 7 bases; unmatched bases: 9. CDR1 and CDR2 from the germline V gene are DFQATT and SNEGSKA (reference sequence). The CDR3 is made up of 14 amino acids. Written as DNA, the CDR3 is TGCAGTGCTATCGCGGGAGGACCTACAAATGAGCAGTTCTTC. Amino acids: CSAIAGGPTNEQFF.

Worth noting for this clonotype: At one end, the junction sequence differs from germline, possibly due to a read error. This chain connects TRBV15 to TRBJ2-2, with 8 bases fitting TRBD2. Germline V gives CDR1 LNHNV, CDR2 YYDKDF (reference sequence). The CDR3 consists of 23 residues. The CDR3 bases are TGTGCCACCAGCAGAGATCTGTGGTCGAGCGGGAGCGCCGTTATGCGTTACACCGGGGAGCTGCTTTTT. Residues: CATSRDLWSSGSAVMRYTGELLF.

The chain recombines TRBV4-1 with TRBJ2-1; 8 nucleotides line up with TRBD2. V dropped 0 bases and J dropped 10; count of bases not matched to a gene: 5. Germline V CDR1 and CDR2: MGHRA, YSYEKL. The CDR3 runs 14 residues. The CDR3 sequence is CASSQEAGVWEQFF. DNA for the CDR3: TGCGCCAGCAGCCAAGAAGCGGGAGTATGGGAGCAGTTCTTC.

The chain recombines TRBV5-6 with TRBJ2-5; the match to TRBD1 covers 8 bases. V trimming: 3 bases; J trimming: 10 bases; junction bases outside the gene matches: 8. From germline, CDR1 is SGHDT and CDR2 YYEEEE. This CDR3 spans 13 amino acids. CDR3: CASSSLQGGDQYF. The CDR3 nucleotides are TGTGCCAGCAGCTCGTTACAGGGGGGCGACCAGTACTTC.

The CDR3 DNA reads TGTGCCAGCAGCCCTTGGACTAGCGGGATCATTTACGAGCAGTACTTC. Translated: CASSPWTSGIIYEQYF. The chain joins TRBV7-9 to TRBJ2-7; 12 bases align to TRBD2. Losses at the gene ends were 5 bases for V and 4 bases for J; bases not matched to a gene: 9. The CDR3 extends over 16 amino acids. From germline, CDR1 is SEHNR and CDR2 FQNEAQ (reference sequence).

This CDR3 is CASSATSGMVDTQYF. The CDR3 DNA reads as TGTGCCAGCAGCGCGACTAGCGGGATGGTAGATACGCAGTATTTT. This chain links TRBV9 with TRBJ2-3; TRBD2 agrees at 11 bases. The V segment lost 3 bases and the J segment 5 bases; nucleotides outside the gene matches: 5. The CDR3 extends over 15 amino acids. Germline CDR1 reads SGDLS; CDR2 reads YYNGEE.

This clonotype was counted at least ten times. This sequence joins TRBV5-5 and TRBJ2-3; 8 nucleotides align to TRBD2. V shed 1 base, J shed 2 bases, and the junction held 3 bases outside the gene matches. Germline lookup yields CDR1 SGHKS and CDR2 YYEKEE (reference sequence). The CDR3 sequence is 15 residues long. The CDR3 sequence is CASSLRAGATDTQYF. CDR3 coding DNA: TGTGCCAGCAGCTTGAGAGCGGGGGCCACAGATACGCAGTATTTT.

This clonotype has a handful of counts. This chain links TRBV6-2 or TRBV6-3 with TRBJ1-6; D is uncertain. Trimming left V 7 bases short and J 2 bases short, with 12 bases between. Germline CDR1 reads MNHEY; CDR2 reads SVGEGT. The CDR3 is 15 amino acids. This chain's CDR3 is CASKFRTAYNSPLHF. CDR3 nucleotides: TGTGCCAGCAAGTTTCGCACGGCCTATAATTCACCCCTCCACTTT.

This clonotype has a count of ten or more. V and J are TRBV5-1 and TRBJ2-7, with D uncertain. Germline V gene lookup returns CDR1 SGHRS and CDR2 YFSETQ. Deletions cut 0 bases from V and 2 bases from J, with 9 bases between. The CDR3 is 14 residues long. The CDR3: CASSLEAVPYEQYF. CDR3 nucleotide sequence: TGCGCCAGCAGCTTGGAGGCCGTACCCTACGAGCAGTACTTC.

This clonotype was picked up a small number of times. The V gene is TRBV5-1, the J gene TRBJ2-5; 7 bases fit TRBD1. V shed 4 bases and J 4 bases; nucleotides not matched to a gene: 10. Germline V lookup: CDR1 SGHRS, CDR2 YFSETQ. The CDR3 runs 15 residues. Written as DNA, the CDR3 is TGCGCCAGCAGCATTATCTGGACAGGATCAGAGACCCAGTACTTC. Amino acid sequence: CASSIIWTGSETQYF.